This entry lists 20 T cell receptor beta chains sequenced from one sample in a study of T-cell reconstitution after alpha-beta-depleted transplantation in children (TCRdb year 2016). The library was built by means of PCR. For sequencing, an Illumina HiSeq 2500 was employed. TCR library preparation used molecular barcoding, with unique molecular identifiers applied to normalize quantification of the TCRbeta repertoire. The public reads were reanalyzed by TCRdb: fastp trimming at Q25, MiXCR alignment, in-frame beta chains only. Records with the same CDR3 protein are collapsed into one entry carrying the most frequent genes and DNA. The sample table contains hundreds of thousands of distinct CDR3 sequences; only one count was recorded for more than 9% of them. About 4.2% of the sample lies in the top ten. The sample here was PBMCs from the stem cell graft donor, taken from the stem cell graft. These receptors were collected from a human donor who donated a stem cell graft to a child with acute myeloid leukemia.

The genes are TRBV5-1 and TRBJ2-1, with TRBD2 matching 13 bases. The V segment lost 0 bases and the J segment 9 bases; nucleotides outside the gene matches: 3. The CDR3 spans 15 residues. Germline V gives CDR1 SGHRS, CDR2 YFSETQ. The CDR3 protein is CASSLELAGGGEQFF. As DNA, the CDR3 is TGCGCCAGCAGCTTGGAACTAGCGGGAGGGGGTGAGCAGTTCTTC.

In this sample, this clonotype turned up a few times. The chain uses TRBV10-3 and TRBJ2-7, with 8 bases identical to TRBD2. With 5 bases clipped from V and 0 bases from J, the junction kept 6 bases outside the gene matches. This CDR3 comprises 15 residues. Germline V lookup: CDR1 ENHRY, CDR2 SYGVKD. The DNA for the CDR3 is TGTGCCATCAGTACTAGCGGTAAGAGCTCCTACGAGCAGTACTTC. It encodes CAISTSGKSSYEQYF.

V gene TRBV11-3 combines with J gene TRBJ2-7; 14 nucleotides match TRBD2. The CDR3 contains 16 residues. Germline loops: CDR1 SGHNT, CDR2 YENEEA. Trimming cost V 4 bases and J 5 bases; bases outside gene matches: 7. The chain's CDR3 is CASSSGLAGGFHEQYF. CDR3 nucleotide sequence: TGTGCCAGCAGCTCCGGACTAGCGGGAGGCTTCCACGAGCAGTACTTC.

At least ten counts were recorded for this clonotype. The rearrangement joins TRBV29-1 to TRBJ2-2; the D gene is possibly TRBD1 (6 bases). The CDR3 consists of 15 residues. In germline, CDR1 is SQVTM, CDR2 ANQGSEA. V lost 4 bases, J lost 0 bases, and 12 bases lay in between. CDR3 residues: CSVVMGATNTGELFF. In DNA, the CDR3 is TGCAGCGTTGTGATGGGGGCTACGAACACCGGGGAGCTGTTTTTT.

The J gene is TRBJ2-7, the V gene TRBV11-2, with TRBD2 matching over 8 bases. CDR1 and CDR2 from the germline V gene are SGHAT and FQNNGV. CDR3 size: 19 residues. V shed 5 bases, J shed 4 bases, and the junction held 22 bases outside the gene matches. The CDR3 protein is CASSPNRAGDYIVDYEQYF. CDR3 nucleotides: TGTGCCAGCAGCCCAAATAGAGCGGGAGACTACATAGTTGATTACGAGCAGTACTTC.

Comments on this clonotype: It may be a read error: a sequence one base away is much more abundant. V usage is TRBV11-1 and J usage is TRBJ2-3; 8 bases are shared with TRBD1. V gave up 4 bases and J gave up 1 base; unmatched junction bases: 4. The CDR3 consists of 15 residues. Germline V CDR1 and CDR2: SGHAT, FQDESV (reference sequence). CDR3 residues: CASSSGQVGTDTQYF. In DNA form, the CDR3 reads TGTGCCAGCAGCTCGGGACAGGTTGGCACAGATACGCAGTATTTT.

Only a few counts were recorded for this clonotype. The gene calls are TRBV6-5 and TRBJ1-6; weak D call: TRBD1 (6 bases). Trimming removed 2 bases at V and 8 bases at J, with 13 bases between. CDR1 is MNHEY, CDR2 SVGAGI, per germline. CDR3 length: 15 amino acids. As DNA, the CDR3 is TGTGCCAGCAGTTACGCGGTCGGGGGCGATTCACCCCTCCACTTT. Translating gives CASSYAVGGDSPLHF.

This clonotype has only a few counts. V and J are TRBV15 and TRBJ2-7; no clear D. Trimming removed 2 bases from V and 10 bases from J, with 15 bases in between. In germline, CDR1 is LNHNV, CDR2 YYDKDF (reference sequence). This CDR3 contains 13 residues. Here the CDR3 DNA reads TGTGCCACCAGCAGACCCGAATTGGCCCCCCAGTACTTC. Residues: CATSRPELAPQYF. Full variable domain (rest looked up from reference TRBV15 and TRBJ2-7): DAMVIQNPRYQVTQFGKPVTLSCSQTLNHNVMYWYQQKSSQAPKLLFHYYDKDFNNEADTPDNFQSRRPNTSFCFLDIRSPGLGDTAMYLCATSRPELAPQYFGPGTRLTVT.

This chain connects TRBV5-1 to TRBJ1-6, with TRBD1 as a possible D gene (6 bases). The CDR3 sequence is 16 residues long. Trimming cost V 4 bases and J 5 bases, with 16 bases left between them. Germline V CDR1 and CDR2: SGHRS, YFSETQ. The CDR3 DNA is TGCGCCAGCAGCCCCCGTTTGGGGGCGGATAATTCACCCCTCCACTTT. Protein product: CASSPRLGADNSPLHF.

The chain carries TRBV5-1 and TRBJ2-1, with D perhaps matching TRBD1 or TRBD2 (5 bases each). The CDR3 is 16 residues long. The V end was cut by 0 bases, the J end by 2 bases, with 12 bases between. The germline gives CDR1 SGHRS, CDR2 YFSETQ. Written as DNA, the CDR3 is TGCGCCAGCAGCTTGGGGGTCGGGACGACCTACAATGAGCAGTTCTTC. Translation gives CASSLGVGTTYNEQFF.

The CDR3 DNA reads TGCGCCAGCAGACACCGGGCGGGACAACTCTCCAATGAGCAGTTCTTC. This encodes CASRHRAGQLSNEQFF. This chain uses TRBV23-1 with TRBJ2-1, with D perhaps given as TRBD1 or TRBD2 (6 bases each). TRBV23-1 is an open reading frame, and its role is uncertain. V dropped 6 bases and J dropped 6 bases, with 21 bases sitting between them. The CDR3 extends over 16 amino acids.

CDR3 in amino acids: CASSDSPTEAGANVLTF. DNA for the CDR3: TGTGCCAGCAGTGACTCCCCTACAGAGGCCGGGGCCAACGTCCTGACTTTC. The V gene is TRBV6-4, the J gene TRBJ2-6; no firm D call. The V gene's germline CDR1 is MRHNA and CDR2 SNTAGT. Trimming pared 0 bases from V and 4 bases from J, leaving 13 bases between. The CDR3 covers 17 residues.

The sample holds many counts of this clonotype. The V and J genes are TRBV28 and TRBJ2-1; D not resolved. Germline values: CDR1 MDHEN, CDR2 SYDVKM. This CDR3 has 14 residues. Between the trimmed V and J ends, which lost 6 bases and 0 bases, there was a span of 9 bases. This CDR3 is CASSPASSYNEQFF. CDR3 bases: TGTGCCAGCAGCCCCGCGAGCTCCTACAATGAGCAGTTCTTC.

The rearrangement links TRBV10-3 to TRBJ2-3; a weak D match, TRBD2 (6 bases). This CDR3 comprises 16 residues. Germline V lookup: CDR1 ENHRY, CDR2 SYGVKD. Deletions cut 4 bases from V and 10 bases from J, with 24 bases between. The CDR3 sequence is CAISARDLGESLAQYF. DNA for the CDR3: TGTGCCATCAGTGCCCGGGACTTAGGAGAGTCATTGGCGCAGTATTTT.

This clonotype was counted only a few times. The V and J genes are TRBV29-1 and TRBJ1-3; 9 bases agree with TRBD1. Per the germline V gene, CDR1 is SQVTM and CDR2 is ANQGSEA. The CDR3 covers 13 residues. Trimming cost V 7 bases and J 6 bases; bases outside gene matches: 7. The CDR3 DNA reads as TGCAGCGCCCGCGAACAGGGGGCAAACACCATATATTTT. Translation gives CSAREQGANTIYF.

The J gene is TRBJ1-2, the V gene TRBV7-6; D unclear. This CDR3 comprises 17 residues. The V and J ends lost 1 base and 1 base respectively, with 16 bases between them. The V gene's germline CDR1 is SGHVS and CDR2 FNYEAQ. The CDR3 DNA follows: TGTGCCAGCAGCTTAGTTACATTACAGTCGGGTAACTATGGCTACACCTTC. As protein: CASSLVTLQSGNYGYTF.

The V and J genes are TRBV5-6 and TRBJ1-5; D not certain. The germline V gene encodes CDR1 SGHDT and CDR2 YYEEEE. This CDR3 has 14 amino acids. Trimming took off 1 base at V and 6 bases at J, with 11 bases between the two ends. The DNA of the CDR3 is TGTGCCAGCAGCTTGTTATATGGAGGTCAGCCCCAGCATTTT. As protein: CASSLLYGGQPQHF.

This clonotype was observed a handful of times. The rearrangement links TRBV20-1 to TRBJ2-2; 8 bases are shared with TRBD2. V dropped 0 bases and J dropped 1; count of bases not matched to a gene: 7. This CDR3 region has 17 residues. Germline V CDR1 and CDR2: DFQATT, SNEGSKA (reference sequence). The CDR3 nucleotides are TGCAGTGCTAGAGATCGGGGGGCGGGAGGGAACACCGGGGAGCTGTTTTTT. It yields the protein CSARDRGAGGNTGELFF.

This rearrangement joins TRBV6-2 or TRBV6-3 to TRBJ1-5; D is uncertain. Per the germline V gene, CDR1 is MNHEY and CDR2 is SVGEGT. With 6 bases removed from V and 5 bases from J, the gap between germline ends came to 11 bases. This CDR3 is 13 amino acids long. The DNA of the CDR3 is TGTGCCAGCAGCGAAAAGGGATATCAGCCCCAGCATTTT. Its protein is CASSEKGYQPQHF.

The sample holds many counts of this clonotype. The chain couples TRBV20-1 to TRBJ2-3; D possibly uses TRBD1 or TRBD2 (6 bases each). With 1 base removed from V and 1 base from J, the gap between germline ends came to 18 bases. The CDR3 covers 17 residues. The V gene's germline CDR1 is DFQATT and CDR2 SNEGSKA (reference sequence). The CDR3 DNA sequence: TGCAGTGCTAGAGCTTCTATTGGGGGGCCCCGCACAGATACGCAGTATTTT. Amino acid sequence: CSARASIGGPRTDTQYF.